Each of the 13 T cell receptor beta chains below was sequenced from the same sample in a study of T cell responses to AZD1222 COVID-19 vaccine. TCRdb's copy holds only in-frame clones and misses some; the assay was immunoSEQ multiplex PCR. The sample lists just under 150,000 clones; roughly nine tenths were seen once. This specimen was peripheral blood, taken 28 days after the second AZD1222 dose. These TCRs come from an adult who received the AZD1222 COVID-19 vaccine.

This clone has a handful of counts. The chain has TRBV28 and TRBJ2-7, with 7 bases lining up with TRBD2. CDR1 is MDHEN, CDR2 SYDVKM, per germline. This CDR3 region has 14 residues. J lost 4 bases, V lost 6 bases, and 9 bases had no gene match. CDR3 loop: CASRPGTTLYEQYF. The CDR3 DNA is TGTGCCAGCAGGCCCGGGACTACCTTGTACGAGCAGTACTTC.

This chain joins TRBV13 and TRBJ1-1; 9 positions match TRBD1. V gave up 4 bases and J gave up 1 base; unmatched junction bases: 7. Looked up from germline, CDR1 is PRHDT and CDR2 is FYEKMQ (reference sequence). This CDR3 contains 16 residues. Here the CDR3 reads CASSSLPGQGNTEAFF. CDR3 bases: TGTGCCAGCAGCTCACTCCCGGGACAGGGGAACACTGAAGCTTTCTTT.

The CDR3 is CASKPSEDYGYTF. CDR3 DNA: TGTGCCAGTAAACCCTCGGAGGACTATGGCTACACCTTC. This chain uses TRBV19 with TRBJ1-2; D not certain. This CDR3 is built from 13 residues. V lost 7 bases, J lost 3 bases, and 12 bases lay in between. The germline gives CDR1 LNHDA, CDR2 SQIVND (reference sequence).

The chain links TRBV7-9 to TRBJ2-7; D remains unclear. The germline gives CDR1 SEHNR, CDR2 FQNEAQ (reference sequence). This CDR3 is built from 11 residues. The V end was cut by 4 bases, the J end by 9 bases, with 10 bases between. The CDR3 is CASSSSFLQYF. The CDR3 region has the DNA TGTGCCAGCAGCTCGTCTTTTTTGCAGTACTTC. Looking up the rest from reference TRBV7-9 and TRBJ2-7 gives the full variable domain: DTGVSQNPRHKITKRGQNVTFRCDPISEHNRLYWYRQTLGQGPEFLTYFQNEAQLEKSRLLSDRFSAERPKGSFSTLEIQRTEQGDSAMYLCASSSSFLQYFGPGTRLTVT.

The rearrangement joins TRBV7-3 to TRBJ2-7, with D uncertain. The CDR3 runs to 13 residues. The V and J ends lost 3 bases and 6 bases respectively, with 12 bases between them. The germline gives CDR1 SGHTA, CDR2 FQGTGA. CDR3 sequence: CASSLDGGGEQYF. Here the CDR3 DNA reads TGTGCCAGCAGCTTGGACGGCGGCGGCGAGCAGTACTTC.

The genes are TRBV28 and TRBJ2-5, with TRBD2 matching over 7 bases. CDR3 length equals 14 residues. Trimming at V came to 5 bases and at J to 4 bases, leaving 7 bases not matched to a gene. CDR1 is MDHEN, CDR2 SYDVKM, per germline. CDR3: CASSPGPGGETQYF. Written as DNA, the CDR3 is TGTGCCAGCAGTCCGGGCCCGGGGGGAGAGACCCAGTACTTC. Filled out from reference TRBV28 and TRBJ2-5, the complete variable domain reads DVKVTQSSRYLVKRTGEKVFLECVQDMDHENMFWYRQDPGLGLRLIYFSYDVKMKEKGDIPEGYSVSREKKERFSLILESASTNQTSMYLCASSPGPGGETQYFGPGTRLLVL.

This rearrangement joins TRBV27 to TRBJ2-2; TRBD1 matches 7 bases. The CDR3 runs to 15 residues. The trim removed 10 bases at V and 4 bases at J, leaving 12 bases unmatched. From germline, CDR1 is MNHEY and CDR2 SMNVEV (reference sequence). The CDR3 here is CAISDRYDGTGELFF. CDR3 DNA sequence: TGTGCCATATCGGACAGGTACGATGGCACCGGGGAGCTGTTTTTT.

V is TRBV19 and J is TRBJ2-1, with 8 bases aligning to TRBD2. The CDR3 totals 16 residues. Germline loops: CDR1 LNHDA, CDR2 SQIVND (reference sequence). J was trimmed by 3 bases and V by 4 bases; bases with no gene match: 8. The CDR3 is CASSTASGRGYNEQFF. As DNA, the CDR3 is TGTGCCAGTAGTACAGCCAGCGGGAGAGGCTACAATGAGCAGTTCTTC.

V is TRBV30 and J is TRBJ1-6; the D gene is possibly TRBD1 (6 bases). The CDR3 has 13 amino acids. V lost 3 bases to trimming and J lost 7 bases, with 10 bases between them. CDR1 is GTSNPN and CDR2 is SVGIG in the germline V gene (reference sequence). In DNA, the CDR3 is TGTGCCTGGAGCCTGAGGGGGAATTCACCCCTCCACTTT. It translates to CAWSLRGNSPLHF.

The chain joins TRBV9 to TRBJ2-1; 13 bases line up with TRBD2. The CDR3 runs 15 residues. Germline CDR1 is SGDLS and CDR2 is YYNGEE. J lost 7 bases, V lost 3 bases, and 4 bases had no gene match. CDR3 amino acids: CASSEGTSGINEQFF. CDR3 in DNA: TGTGCCAGCAGCGAAGGGACTAGCGGGATAAATGAGCAGTTCTTC. Together with reference TRBV9 and TRBJ2-1, the CDR3 gives the full variable domain: DSGVTQTPKHLITATGQRVTLRCSPRSGDLSVYWYQQSLDQGLQFLIQYYNGEERAKGNILERFSAQQFPDLHSELNLSSLELGDSALYFCASSEGTSGINEQFFGPGTRLTVL.

This clone has more than one count but fewer than ten. Other DNA sequences of this sample code for an identical CDR3. The genes are TRBV18 and TRBJ2-1; D possibly matches TRBD1 or TRBD2 (6 bases each). This CDR3 is 16 amino acids long. With 4 bases removed from V and 2 bases from J, the gap between germline ends came to 15 bases. Per germline, CDR1 KGHSH and CDR2 LQKENI. CDR3 sequence reads: CASSLTGTGAYNEQFF. CDR3 nucleotides: TGTGCCAGCTCACTTACAGGGACGGGGGCCTACAATGAGCAGTTCTTC. Combining the CDR3 with reference TRBV18 and TRBJ2-1 gives the whole variable domain NAGVMQNPRHLVRRRGQEARLRCSPMKGHSHVYWYRQLPEEGLKFMVYLQKENIIDESGMPKERFSAEFPKEGPSILRIQQVVRGDSAAYFCASSLTGTGAYNEQFFGPGTRLTVL.

This chain connects TRBV10-1 to TRBJ2-2; maybe TRBD2 (6 bases). In germline, CDR1 is WNHNN, CDR2 SYGVQD (reference sequence). V was trimmed by 0 bases and J by 6 bases, leaving 8 bases between them. This CDR3 has 14 residues. CDR3 loop: CASSESTRPGELFF. In DNA, the CDR3 is TGCGCCAGCAGTGAGTCGACTAGACCCGGGGAGCTGTTTTTT.

This clone has only one observation. CDR3 region: CASSKDLNEQFF. The CDR3 nucleotides read TGTGCCAGCAGCAAAGACCTCAATGAGCAGTTCTTC. The J gene is TRBJ2-1, the V gene TRBV21-1. TRBV21-1 is listed as a pseudogene. This CDR3 region has 12 residues.